A selection of T cell receptor beta chains follows, all from one sample in a study of T cell responses to AZD1222 COVID-19 vaccine. Repertoires were generated with immunoSEQ multiplex PCR, while TCRdb's copy carries only in-frame clones and drops some. The data show about 110,000 clones, 88% seen once. The specimen comprised peripheral blood, sampled on day 0 of AZD1222 vaccination. These receptors all come from an adult in good health. Both conserved end residues are part of each CDR3. A D gene is named only where the DNA matches it firmly. For some rows the clone size is stated as once, few or many, or as a class when expanded; others skip it.

DNA	CDR3	V	size	J	D	length
TGTGCCAGCAGTTCGAGGTGGCAGACCCAGTACTTC	CASSSRWQTQYF	TRBV12-3/TRBV12-4	-	TRBJ2-5	-	12
TGTGCCAGCAGCCCATACCCCCGACCACGAGAAAAACTGTTTTTT	CASSPYPRPREKLFF	TRBV6-5	-	TRBJ1-4	-	15
TGTGCCAGCAGCGTAGAGCCCGTTGACACTGAAGCTTTCTTT	CASSVEPVDTEAFF	TRBV9	-	TRBJ1-1	-	14
TGTGCCATCAGTGAGTCGAATAGGGGGCTAAAGGGCTACACCTTC	CAISESNRGLKGYTF	TRBV10-3	-	TRBJ1-2	TRBD1	15
TGTGCCAGCTCTCCCACAGGGGGCGGGTATAGCAATCAGCCCCAGCATTTT	CASSPTGGGYSNQPQHF	TRBV18	few	TRBJ1-5	TRBD1	17
TGTGCCAGTACCACAGGGGTAGGCGCTGAAGCTTTCTTT	CASTTGVGAEAFF	TRBV19	-	TRBJ1-1	TRBD1	13
TGTGCCAGCAGTTCCCGTTGGGGGGCGGGGGCCTACGAGCAGTACTTC	CASSSRWGAGAYEQYF	TRBV27	-	TRBJ2-7	-	16
TGTGCCACCCGGGGGAGGTATCAGCCCCAGCATTTT	CATRGRYQPQHF	TRBV6-5	few	TRBJ1-5	-	12
TGTGCCAGTACTCAGGACAGGGGAAGTGTGCCCCAGCATTTT	CASTQDRGSVPQHF	TRBV19	-	TRBJ1-5	TRBD1	14
TGTGCCAGCACCTTCGGGGGTTTGGTCGGGGAGCTGTTTTTT	CASTFGGLVGELFF	TRBV19	-	TRBJ2-2	-	14
TGTGCCAGCAGCGTAGATTATGGCGGTCAGCCCCAGCATTTT	CASSVDYGGQPQHF	TRBV9	-	TRBJ1-5	-	14
TGCGCCAGCAGCCCGATTGGGGGCGAGACCCAGTACTTC	CASSPIGGETQYF	TRBV5-1	-	TRBJ2-5	-	13
TGTGCCAGCAGTCGCCATTCCGAAACAGGGCTCTCGAACACCGGGGAGCTGTTTTTT	CASSRHSETGLSNTGELFF	TRBV6-2/TRBV6-3	-	TRBJ2-2	-	19
TGTGCCTGGGACCTCCATCGACAGGGGAACACTGAAGCTTTCTTT	CAWDLHRQGNTEAFF	TRBV30	-	TRBJ1-1	TRBD1	15
TGTGCCAGCAGTTTGACAGAGCCTGAAGCTTTCTTT	CASSLTEPEAFF	TRBV12-3/TRBV12-4	-	TRBJ1-1	-	12
TGTGCCAGCAGCCCCGGACAGTACAATCAGCCCCAGCATTTT	CASSPGQYNQPQHF	TRBV6-1	-	TRBJ1-5	-	14
TGTGCCAGCAGCGTAGGGACCGACTATGGCTACACCTTC	CASSVGTDYGYTF	TRBV9	-	TRBJ1-2	-	13
TGTGCCATCAGTGAGGGGGGGTCCTTCACTGAAGCTTTCTTT	CAISEGGSFTEAFF	TRBV10-3	-	TRBJ1-1	-	14
TGTGCCAGCAGACCAGGGGGCACTAATGAAAAACTGTTTTTT	CASRPGGTNEKLFF	TRBV28	-	TRBJ1-4	TRBD1	14
TGTGCCAGCAGTCCGACTCGCAGGAACACTGAAGCTTTCTTT	CASSPTRRNTEAFF	TRBV28	-	TRBJ1-1	-	14
TGCAGCTCCATTGGACAGAACTATGGCTACACCTTC	CSSIGQNYGYTF	TRBV29-1	-	TRBJ1-2	-	12
TGTGCCAGCAGCTTATCTCTTGCCCAGGGGAATGGCTACACCTTC	CASSLSLAQGNGYTF	TRBV7-8	-	TRBJ1-2	-	15
TGTGCCAGTAGTGCCGGCCGGGGGCTCTACAATGAGCAGTTCTTC	CASSAGRGLYNEQFF	TRBV19	-	TRBJ2-1	-	15
TGTGCCAGCAGCACCCGCTTGGGCACTGAAGCTTTCTTT	CASSTRLGTEAFF	TRBV7-3	-	TRBJ1-1	-	13
TGTGCCAGCTCAATCAAAGCTAGAAACAATGAGCAGTTCTTC	CASSIKARNNEQFF	TRBV18	-	TRBJ2-1	-	14
TGTGCCAGCAGCCCACCCCCGCTGGCATACAATGAGCAGTTCTTC	CASSPPPLAYNEQFF	TRBV7-2	-	TRBJ2-1	-	15
TGTGCCAGTAGTTCAGGGGTAATCTCTGGCTACACCTTC	CASSSGVISGYTF	TRBV19	-	TRBJ1-2	-	13
TGTGCCAGCAGTTTAACCTCAGGGGCCCAGTACTTC	CASSLTSGAQYF	TRBV12-3/TRBV12-4	-	TRBJ2-5	-	12
TGTGCCAGCAGCGTTGGACCAGAAGGTGGTAATGAAAAACTGTTTTTT	CASSVGPEGGNEKLFF	TRBV9	-	TRBJ1-4	-	16
TGTGCCAGCAGCTCAAGGGCCCCCTCATTTTACCCAGATACGCAGTATTTT	CASSSRAPSFYPDTQYF	TRBV7-2	-	TRBJ2-3	-	17
TGCGCCAGCAGCGAACACAGGGATTCACCCCTCCACTTT	CASSEHRDSPLHF	TRBV10-1	-	TRBJ1-6	-	13
TGTGCCAGCAGCGCACAGGCGGCCACCGGGGAGCTGTTTTTT	CASSAQAATGELFF	TRBV9	-	TRBJ2-2	-	14
TGTGCCAGCAGCTACCGGGACAGGGGACCCTACGAGCAGTACTTC	CASSYRDRGPYEQYF	TRBV9	-	TRBJ2-7	TRBD1	15
TGTGCCAGCAGTTCTGCCGCCGGGACGAAACGGGAGCAGTACTTC	CASSSAAGTKREQYF	TRBV6-5	-	TRBJ2-7	-	15
TGCGCCAGCAGCCTATCGGAATTCTACGAGCAGTACTTC	CASSLSEFYEQYF	TRBV4-1	-	TRBJ2-7	-	13
TGTGCCAGCAGCTTCGGCGGGAGCTGGGATTCACCCCTCCACTTT	CASSFGGSWDSPLHF	TRBV7-2	-	TRBJ1-6	-	15
TGTGCCACCAGCAGAGGGCTTTGGGAGACCCAGTACTTC	CATSRGLWETQYF	TRBV15	-	TRBJ2-5	-	13
TGTGCCAGCAGCGTAGCCCCCACGGCTAGCGGGGGGGCCGCCTACAATGAGCAGTTCTTC	CASSVAPTASGGAAYNEQFF	TRBV9	-	TRBJ2-1	TRBD2	20
TGTGCCAGTAGTATTGACAGGGTGGATTCACCCCTCCACTTT	CASSIDRVDSPLHF	TRBV19	-	TRBJ1-6	TRBD1	14
TGCGCCAGCAGCTCCGGACAGGGGAGGGGAAACACCATATATTTT	CASSSGQGRGNTIYF	TRBV5-1	-	TRBJ1-3	TRBD1	15
TGTGCCAGCAGTTACTCCGAAATCTCGTACACCGGGGAGCTGTTTTTT	CASSYSEISYTGELFF	TRBV6-2/TRBV6-3	once	TRBJ2-2	-	16